The TCR beta chain described here comes from a study of cytomegalovirus exposure and HLA in healthy donors. Study at large: The Caucasian-associated ancestry cluster held roughly 84% of over 350 genotyped donors.

This CDR3 spans 15 amino acids. Unmatched junction bases numbered 9, after V lost 3 bases and J lost 5 bases. Germline CDR1 is SGDLS and CDR2 is YYNGEE. 60 Vbeta and 13 Jbeta primers were used in PCR. The assay was immunoSEQ multiplex PCR, and TCRdb's table has in-frame clones only and misses some. Here the sample spans fewer than 200,000 clones, 65% to 85% being singletons. The chain recombines TRBV9 with TRBJ1-1, with 8 bases that match TRBD1. The sequenced sample consisted of PBMCs. This TCR was sampled from a man in his fifties or sixties in good health and CMV-seronegative. The CDR3 nucleotides read TGTGCCAGCAGCGCCCGACCGGGACAGGCGACTGAAGCTTTCTTT. This encodes CASSARPGQATEAFF.